This is a list of T cell receptor beta chains from one sample in a study of blood T cell repertoires in COVID-19. Data came from immunoSEQ multiplex PCR; TCRdb stores just in-frame clones and leaves some out. This table holds about 200,000 clones, under 90% found once. The sequencing input was peripheral blood. The receptors come from a man aged 55 to 70 who had recovered from COVID-19. The CDR3 runs from the conserved cysteine through the conserved F or W. A D gene is named only where the DNA matches it firmly. Some rows have no size entry. The others give once, few or many, or a class for an expanded clone.

J gene	V gene	D gene	clone size	CDR3 DNA	CDR3 protein
TRBJ2-7	TRBV10-3	-	-	TGTGCCGGCTCCGCTACAGTTTCCTACGAGCAGTACTTC	CAGSATVSYEQYF
TRBJ1-1	TRBV10-3	-	-	TGTGCCATCAGGTCCCGGGTCTCTCCGAACACTGAAGCTTTCTTT	CAIRSRVSPNTEAFF
TRBJ2-6	TRBV5-1	-	-	TGCGCCAGCAGCCCGAGGTCTGGATCTGGGGCCAACGTCCTGACTTTC	CASSPRSGSGANVLTF
TRBJ2-3	TRBV5-5	TRBD1	-	TGTGCCAGCAGCCTTGACAGGGGAACGCAGTATTTT	CASSLDRGTQYF
TRBJ2-1	TRBV19	-	-	TGTGCCAGTACCAAACAGGGAAATGAGCAGTTCTTC	CASTKQGNEQFF
TRBJ2-7	TRBV19	TRBD2	-	TGTGCCAGTACCTCGCGGGAGGGATACGAGCAGTACTTC	CASTSREGYEQYF
TRBJ2-7	TRBV9	TRBD2	once	TGTGCCAGCAGCGTATCATCTAGCGGTTCCTACGAGCAGTACTTC	CASSVSSSGSYEQYF
TRBJ2-4	TRBV28	-	-	TGTGCCAGCGGAGGTGCGGGATTTTTGAACATTCAGTACTTC	CASGGAGFLNIQYF
TRBJ2-5	TRBV4-1	-	once	TGCGCCAGCAGCCAAGGCAGGATAGAGACCCAGTACTTC	CASSQGRIETQYF
TRBJ1-2	TRBV7-9	-	-	TGTGCCAGCAGCCCTGACAGGAACTATGGCTACACCTTC	CASSPDRNYGYTF
TRBJ2-7	TRBV9	TRBD2	-	TGTGCCAGCAGCGCCCGGACTAGCGGGACCTACGAGCAGTACTTC	CASSARTSGTYEQYF
TRBJ1-1	TRBV19	-	-	TGTGCCAGTAGTATAACGGTAGTCCGTGGAGCTTTCTTT	CASSITVVRGAFF
TRBJ2-5	TRBV15	TRBD2	-	TGTGCCACTCTGAGGAGCGGGGGTCTCCAAGAGACCCAGTACTTC	CATLRSGGLQETQYF
TRBJ1-1	TRBV5-4	TRBD1	-	TGTGCCAGCAGCAGGGGGCCGGGGCGAGGGAACACTGAAGCTTTCTTT	CASSRGPGRGNTEAFF
TRBJ1-4	TRBV5-1	TRBD1	-	TGCGCCAGCAGCTTGGAGGGACAGGGTTATGAAAAACTGTTTTTT	CASSLEGQGYEKLFF
TRBJ2-2	TRBV28	TRBD1	-	TGTGCCAGCACCGAGGGTCACAGGGGGCGCGGCGGGGAGCTGTTTTTT	CASTEGHRGRGGELFF
TRBJ1-5	TRBV9	-	-	TGTGCCAGCAGCCCCCGGTCAGGGGTTCAGCCCCAGCATTTT	CASSPRSGVQPQHF
TRBJ2-2	TRBV3-1/TRBV3-2	-	-	TGTGCCAGCAGCCAAGGAGCGGCCCAGTCCCCCGGGGAGCTGTTTTTT	CASSQGAAQSPGELFF
TRBJ1-2	TRBV14	TRBD1	-	TGTGCCAGCAGCGGGCAACCGGGACAGGGCTTC	CASSGQPGQGF
TRBJ2-1	TRBV7-2	TRBD2	-	TGTGCCAGCAGACCTTTAGCGGGGGGCGGCTACAATGAGCAGTTCTTC	CASRPLAGGGYNEQFF
TRBJ1-2	TRBV7-9	TRBD1	-	TGTGCCAGCAGCTTTACCGGGACAGGGGAAGGCTATGGCTACACCTTC	CASSFTGTGEGYGYTF
TRBJ2-1	TRBV7-2	-	-	TGTGCCAGCAGCTTAATTAACAATGAGCAGTTCTTC	CASSLINNEQFF
TRBJ1-5	TRBV2	-	few	TGTGCCAGCAGCGAACGGACATGGCCCCAGCATTTT	CASSERTWPQHF
TRBJ1-1	TRBV6-6	-	-	TGTGCCAGCAGCTCGGACAGGAACACTGAAGCTTTCTTT	CASSSDRNTEAFF
TRBJ2-7	TRBV5-1	TRBD1	once	TGCGCCAGCAGCTCCGGCGGGACAGGGTTATACGAGCAGTACTTC	CASSSGGTGLYEQYF
TRBJ2-7	TRBV28	TRBD1	-	TGTGCCAGCAGGACCCCAGGGGGCCAATTCTCCTACGAGCAGTACTTC	CASRTPGGQFSYEQYF
TRBJ1-2	TRBV29-1	-	once	TGCAGCGTTGAGGGAACGGAGGACAGATCCGACTATGGCTACACCTTC	CSVEGTEDRSDYGYTF
TRBJ2-2	TRBV7-8	-	-	TGTGCCAGCAGGTGGGGCGAGAACACCGGGGAGCTGTTTTTT	CASRWGENTGELFF
TRBJ2-5	TRBV6-5	-	-	TGTGCCAGCAGTAGGACAAGGGAAGAGACCCAGTACTTC	CASSRTREETQYF
TRBJ1-5	TRBV6-5	-	-	TGTGCCAGCAGCAGGGTAGTCGGCAATCAGCCCCAGCATTTT	CASSRVVGNQPQHF
TRBJ2-3	TRBV3-1/TRBV3-2	-	-	TGTGCCAGCAGCCCCACGGCGGGGGCTAGCACAGATACGCAGTATTTT	CASSPTAGASTDTQYF
TRBJ2-5	TRBV7-3	TRBD2	-	TGTGCCAGCAGCTTACGGGGACTAGCGAATTTCATCCAAGAGACCCAGTACTTC	CASSLRGLANFIQETQYF
TRBJ2-5	TRBV4-2	-	-	TGTGCCAGCAGCCCCCACAGGGAGACCCAGTACTTC	CASSPHRETQYF
TRBJ2-2	TRBV11-3	-	-	TGTGCCAGCAGCTGGGAAGGGGCCACCGGGGAGCTGTTTTTT	CASSWEGATGELFF
TRBJ2-2	TRBV5-5	TRBD2	-	TGTGCCAGCAGCATTGGACTAGCGGTCACCGGGGAGCTGTTTTTT	CASSIGLAVTGELFF
TRBJ1-2	TRBV19	-	-	TGTGCCAGTAGTATCCGGACGGCCGCAGGGTATGGCTACACCTTC	CASSIRTAAGYGYTF
TRBJ2-1	TRBV9	-	-	TGTGCCAGCAGCTTTTTAAATGAGCAGTTCTTC	CASSFLNEQFF
TRBJ1-2	TRBV6-5	TRBD1	-	TGTGCCAGCACCATGGACAGGCTCTATGGCTACACCTTC	CASTMDRLYGYTF
TRBJ1-5	TRBV18	TRBD1	once	TGTGCCAGCTCACCTCTAGCCGGGACAGGCAATCAGCCCCAGCATTTT	CASSPLAGTGNQPQHF
TRBJ1-1	TRBV9	TRBD1	-	TGTGCCAGCAGCGTAGGGGGACAGGGAGGGACTGAAGCTTTCTTT	CASSVGGQGGTEAFF
TRBJ1-5	TRBV27	TRBD1	-	TGTGCCAGCAGACCCGGACAGGCCAGCAATCAGCCCCAGCATTTT	CASRPGQASNQPQHF
TRBJ1-2	TRBV19	-	-	TGTGCCAGTAGTACAAACTATGGCTACACCTTC	CASSTNYGYTF
TRBJ2-1	TRBV5-6	-	-	TGTGCCAGCAGCTTCGGGATTGAGCAGTTCTTC	CASSFGIEQFF
TRBJ2-1	TRBV11-2	-	few	TGTGCCAGCAGCTTACCCCCCGGGGTCCCACCACGGAGGCAGTTCTTC	CASSLPPGVPPRRQFF
TRBJ2-1	TRBV7-4	TRBD1	-	TGTGCCAGCAGCACCCCTAATAGTGGGACAGGGTTGTTTTTTTGCAATGAGCAGTTCTTC	CASSTPNSGTGLFFCNEQFF
TRBJ2-5	TRBV9	-	-	TGTGCCAGCAGCGCCCTAGGCGGCCGGGCGGGAGAGACCCAGTACTTC	CASSALGGRAGETQYF
TRBJ1-6	TRBV5-6	-	-	TGTGCCAGCAGCTTGAGTGGGGGCTGGGGGTCACCCCTCCACTTT	CASSLSGGWGSPLHF
TRBJ1-1	TRBV11-2	TRBD1	-	TGTGCCAGCCGCCTCCGGGACAGGGGTGGAACTGAAGCTTTCTTT	CASRLRDRGGTEAFF
TRBJ2-1	TRBV12-3/TRBV12-4	-	-	TGTGCCAGCAGTTTTAGCGGCAACAATGAGCAGTTCTTC	CASSFSGNNEQFF
TRBJ2-2	TRBV11-3	-	-	TGTGCCAGCAGCTTAGGCAGGAGGACCGGGGAGCTGTTTTTT	CASSLGRRTGELFF
TRBJ2-5	TRBV27	TRBD1	-	TGTGCCAGCAGTTTGGGGCAGGGGGCAGGGGAGACCCAGTACTTC	CASSLGQGAGETQYF
TRBJ2-6	TRBV21-1	-	-	TGTGCCAGCAGATTCACCCGACAGGGCAAGGGGGGGGCCAACGTCCTGACTTTC	CASRFTRQGKGGANVLTF
TRBJ2-2	TRBV18	TRBD1	-	TGTGCCAGCTCCCCCGCCGGGACAGGGGCGAACACCGGGGAGCTGTTTTTT	CASSPAGTGANTGELFF
TRBJ1-4	TRBV18	TRBD1	-	TGTGCCAGCTCGCGACAGGGAGCAACTAATGAAAAACTGTTTTTT	CASSRQGATNEKLFF
TRBJ2-7	TRBV24-1	TRBD1	-	TGTGCCACCAGTGGGACAGGGGGCGAGGGGCAGTACTTC	CATSGTGGEGQYF